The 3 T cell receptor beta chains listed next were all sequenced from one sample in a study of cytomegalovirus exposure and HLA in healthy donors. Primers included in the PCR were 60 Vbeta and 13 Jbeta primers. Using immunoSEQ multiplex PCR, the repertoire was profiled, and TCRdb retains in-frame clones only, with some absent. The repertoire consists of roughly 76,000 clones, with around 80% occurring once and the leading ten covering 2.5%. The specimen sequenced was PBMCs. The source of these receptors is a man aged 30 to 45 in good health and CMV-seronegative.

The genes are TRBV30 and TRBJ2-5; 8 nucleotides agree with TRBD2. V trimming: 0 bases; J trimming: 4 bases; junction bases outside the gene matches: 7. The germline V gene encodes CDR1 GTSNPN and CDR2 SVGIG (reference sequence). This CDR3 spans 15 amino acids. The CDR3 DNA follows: TGTGCCTGGAGTGTTACCGGGAGGGCCGTAGAGACCCAGTACTTC. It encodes CAWSVTGRAVETQYF.

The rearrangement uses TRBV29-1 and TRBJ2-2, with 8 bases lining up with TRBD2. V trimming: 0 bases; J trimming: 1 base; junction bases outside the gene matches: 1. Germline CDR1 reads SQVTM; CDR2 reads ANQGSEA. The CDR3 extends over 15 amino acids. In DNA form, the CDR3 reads TGCAGCGTTGAAGACGGGACTAGGAACACCGGGGAGCTGTTTTTT. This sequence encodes CSVEDGTRNTGELFF.

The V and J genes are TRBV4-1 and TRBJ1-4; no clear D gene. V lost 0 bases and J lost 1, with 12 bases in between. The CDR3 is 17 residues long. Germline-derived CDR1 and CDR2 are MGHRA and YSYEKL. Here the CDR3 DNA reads TGCGCCAGCAGCCAAGAGGCTGTGGGGAGAACTAATGAAAAACTGTTTTTT. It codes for CASSQEAVGRTNEKLFF.